The 17 T cell receptor beta chains below all came from one sample that was sequenced in a study of T cell changes during pregnancy in multiple sclerosis. TCRdb's table, derived via immunoSEQ multiplex PCR, lists solely in-frame clones and lacks some. This repertoire shows about 36,000 clones, roughly 92% found once; its top ten account for 1.2%. Sequencing used PBMCs (not recorded whether the cells were cultured). The receptors here all came from a female donor with multiple sclerosis, enrolled in a pregnancy study.

The V gene is TRBV27, the J gene TRBJ2-5, with TRBD1 matching over 8 bases. The V gene end was trimmed by 5 bases and the J gene end by 3 bases; junction bases not matched to a gene: 5. The CDR3 covers 14 residues. In germline, CDR1 is MNHEY, CDR2 SMNVEV (reference sequence). The CDR3 reads CASSPWTGKETQYF. For the CDR3, the DNA is TGTGCCAGCAGTCCATGGACAGGGAAAGAGACCCAGTACTTC.

This clone was observed a single time. The rearrangement joins TRBV5-1 to TRBJ1-4, with 8 bases lining up with TRBD1. The CDR3 is 17 amino acids. V was pared by 0 bases and J by 12 bases, with 16 bases of the junction left unmatched. Germline V lookup: CDR1 SGHRS, CDR2 YFSETQ. The CDR3 DNA reads as TGCGCCAGCAGCTTGGTATCTGCGGGACAGGAAAGGAGACAACTGTTTTTT. Translating gives CASSLVSAGQERRQLFF.

This clone was seen a handful of times. The rearrangement joins TRBV6-1 to TRBJ2-2; the D is unclear. The germline V and J ends were trimmed by 5 bases and 3 bases, with 13 bases remaining between them. Germline assignment: CDR1 MNHNS and CDR2 SASEGT. The CDR3 totals 15 residues. CDR3 nucleotides: TGTGCCAGCAGTTTAAAGCGACTGGACACCGGGGAGCTGTTTTTT. Protein product: CASSLKRLDTGELFF.

This chain links TRBV9 with TRBJ2-5, with TRBD2 matching over 9 bases. Trimming took 0 bases from V and 5 from J; bases not matched to a gene: 5. Germline CDR1 SGDLS, CDR2 YYNGEE. The CDR3 spans 15 residues. CDR3 in amino acids: CASSVGAGGPETQYF. The CDR3 DNA reads as TGTGCCAGCAGCGTAGGGGCGGGAGGGCCGGAGACCCAGTACTTC.

This chain joins TRBV9 and TRBJ2-1, with D possibly being TRBD2 (6 bases). CDR1 is SGDLS and CDR2 is YYNGEE in the germline V gene. V was trimmed by 3 bases and J by 5 bases, leaving 18 bases between them. CDR3 length equals 16 residues. The CDR3 spells CASSAGSGGTHNEQFF. CDR3 sequence (DNA): TGTGCCAGCAGCGCCGGAAGTGGCGGGACCCACAATGAGCAGTTCTTC. Combining the CDR3 with reference TRBV9 and TRBJ2-1 gives the whole variable domain DSGVTQTPKHLITATGQRVTLRCSPRSGDLSVYWYQQSLDQGLQFLIQYYNGEERAKGNILERFSAQQFPDLHSELNLSSLELGDSALYFCASSAGSGGTHNEQFFGPGTRLTVL.

This chain links TRBV30 with TRBJ2-5, with TRBD2 as a possible D gene (5 bases). Germline CDR1 and CDR2: GTSNPN and SVGIG (reference sequence). The germline V and J ends were trimmed by 8 bases and 2 bases, with 18 bases remaining between them. The CDR3 length is 14 residues. The CDR3 spells CAGLWESSQETQYF. CDR3 sequence (DNA): TGTGCCGGCCTTTGGGAGAGTTCACAAGAGACCCAGTACTTC.

V and J are TRBV7-2 and TRBJ2-3; D unclear. This CDR3 is 15 amino acids long. Germline CDR1 and CDR2: SGHTA and FQGNSA. The V end lost 4 bases, the J end lost 0 bases, and 11 bases lay between the germline ends. The CDR3 nucleotides read TGTGCCAGCAGCTCGTCCCGGATTAGCACAGATACGCAGTATTTT. The encoded protein is CASSSSRISTDTQYF.

This clone was observed once. This chain uses TRBV6-1 with TRBJ2-5; perhaps TRBD1 as D (6 bases). There are 17 residues in the CDR3. Germline V gene data show CDR1 as MNHNS and CDR2 as SASEGT. V shed 1 base and J shed 1 base, with 16 bases lying between them. The CDR3 DNA sequence: TGTGCCAGCAGTGAAGATCCCCAGGGGTGGGGCCAAGAGACCCAGTACTTC. Its protein product is CASSEDPQGWGQETQYF.

J is TRBJ2-2 and V is TRBV10-3, with unresolved D. The CDR3 is made up of 18 amino acids. Germline V gives CDR1 ENHRY, CDR2 SYGVKD. V was trimmed by 5 bases and J by 0 bases, leaving 19 bases between them. The CDR3 is CAISKTELRPPNTGELFF. The CDR3 bases are TGTGCCATCAGTAAGACCGAGCTCAGACCTCCGAACACCGGGGAGCTGTTTTTT.

The genes are TRBV10-3 and TRBJ2-2; maybe TRBD2 (7 bases). Germline V gene sequence: CDR1 ENHRY, CDR2 SYGVKD. There are 14 residues in the CDR3. V lost 11 bases and J 3 bases, leaving 16 bases between the germline ends. CDR3 loop: CALRGTIDTGELFF. Written as DNA, the CDR3 is TGTGCCCTAAGGGGGACTATAGACACCGGGGAGCTGTTTTTT.

The sample holds a few counts of this clone. The chain couples TRBV2 to TRBJ2-3; D tentatively reads TRBD1 or TRBD2 (7 bases each). Germline-derived CDR1 and CDR2 are SNHLY and FYNNEI. The CDR3 is 16 amino acids. With 7 bases removed from V and 4 bases from J, the gap between germline ends came to 21 bases. The CDR3 protein is CASKAGGGGLADTQYF. The CDR3 bases are TGTGCCAGCAAGGCCGGGGGAGGGGGCCTCGCAGATACGCAGTATTTT.

The genes are TRBV10-2 and TRBJ2-3; unclear D gene. The CDR3 runs 15 residues. Germline V gene lookup returns CDR1 WSHSY and CDR2 SAAADI. V lost 0 bases to trimming and J lost 0 bases, with 7 bases between them. In DNA, the CDR3 is TGCGCCAGCAGTGAGTCGGTCCTTAGCACAGATACGCAGTATTTT. This encodes CASSESVLSTDTQYF.

The chain recombines TRBV7-2 with TRBJ2-1, with 7 bases lining up with TRBD2. Germline CDR1 is SGHTA and CDR2 is FQGNSA. CDR3 length: 16 residues. Trimming removed 5 bases from V and 9 bases from J; junction bases left unmatched: 16. In nucleotides, the CDR3 is TGTGCCAGCAGCCCCGTACCTTCGGGAGGCCCGGGTGAGCAGTTCTTC. As protein: CASSPVPSGGPGEQFF.

V and J are TRBV7-3 and TRBJ1-1; 9 bases are a match to TRBD1. Germline V lookup: CDR1 SGHTA, CDR2 FQGTGA. V lost 4 bases to trimming and J lost 4 bases; unmatched junction nucleotides: 10. The CDR3 is made up of 16 amino acids. CDR3 amino acids: CASSSGTGRSRTEAFF. The CDR3 bases are TGTGCCAGCAGCTCCGGGACAGGGCGATCGCGCACTGAAGCTTTCTTT.

This clone has a single count. The chain is built from TRBV13 and TRBJ2-2; TRBD1 matches at 9 bases. CDR3 size: 17 residues. J lost 6 bases, V lost 5 bases, and 13 bases had no gene match. CDR1 and CDR2 from the germline V gene are PRHDT and FYEKMQ (reference sequence). CDR3 loop: CASSNRDRASLAGELFF. The CDR3 nucleotides read TGTGCCAGCAGCAACCGGGACAGGGCGTCGTTGGCCGGGGAGCTGTTTTTT. Combining the CDR3 with reference TRBV13 and TRBJ2-2 gives the whole variable domain AAGVIQSPRHLIKEKRETATLKCYPIPRHDTVYWYQQGPGQDPQFLISFYEKMQSDKGSIPDRFSAQQFSDYHSELNMSSLELGDSALYFCASSNRDRASLAGELFFGEGSRLTVL.

The chain carries TRBV27 and TRBJ1-2; D gene unclear. Germline V gene sequence: CDR1 MNHEY, CDR2 SMNVEV (reference sequence). The CDR3 extends over 13 amino acids. The V and J ends lost 5 bases and 1 base respectively, with 8 bases between them. This chain's CDR3 is CASSALNNYGYTF. The DNA for the CDR3 is TGTGCCAGCAGTGCCCTTAATAACTATGGCTACACCTTC.

To note about this clone: Other DNA sequences within the sample encode an identical CDR3. The chain couples TRBV7-9 to TRBJ2-3; 16 bases are a match to TRBD2. V gave up 5 bases and J gave up 4 bases; unmatched junction bases: 6. This CDR3 has 17 residues. CDR1 and CDR2 (germline): SEHNR, FQNEAQ (reference sequence). The CDR3 loop reads CASSLGLAGGGADTQYF. The CDR3 nucleotides read TGTGCCAGCAGCCTGGGACTAGCGGGAGGGGGAGCAGATACGCAGTATTTT.